Ten or more counts support the clone carrying this T cell receptor beta chain. The source of the sample is a study of Graves' ophthalmopathy and Graves' hyperthyroidism. Transcripts of RNA were the source for amplifying TCR beta CDR3 regions. First-round RT-PCR relied on HTBI primers, and a second-round multiplex PCR came next. TCRdb used MiXCR to reprocess the multiplex PCR reads, holding one entry per CDR3 protein. The table shows hundreds of thousands of distinct CDR3 sequences, with 21% occurring only once. The sequence was obtained from a woman aged 18-30 years with stable Graves' hyperthyroidism. Source material: peripheral blood.

The CDR3 DNA sequence: TGTGCCAGCAGGTCGCGACTTGGCCAAGAGACCCAGTACTTC. Encoded protein: CASRSRLGQETQYF. The chain combines TRBV6-2 or TRBV6-3 with TRBJ2-5; D is uncertain. V gave up 6 bases and J gave up 1 base, with 12 bases separating them. Germline V gene sequence: CDR1 MNHEY, CDR2 SVGEGT. This CDR3 has 14 amino acids.